This T cell receptor (beta chain) was identified during a study of blood T cell repertoires in COVID-19. In the study overall: From the United States, Italy and Spain came samples of acute and convalescent COVID-19.

The table came from immunoSEQ multiplex PCR; TCRdb's copy has only in-frame clones and leaves some out. The sample contains some 100,000 clones, 88% of which appear only once. CDR1 MDHEN and CDR2 SYDVKM come from the germline V gene. Germline trimming cut 5 bases from V and 7 bases from J; bases unmatched to any gene: 7. This CDR3 has 14 residues. V and J are TRBV28 and TRBJ2-1; 8 bases fit TRBD1. The source is an elderly woman with active COVID-19. The sample was peripheral blood. The CDR3 protein is CASSPPGGLNEQFF. DNA of the CDR3: TGTGCCAGCAGTCCTCCAGGGGGCTTAAATGAGCAGTTCTTC.